The 31 T cell receptor beta chains presented below share a single source sample, sequenced in a study of identical twins. TCRdb itself ran the 5' RACE reads through MiXCR, one entry per CDR3 protein. Of 700,000 or so distinct CDR3 sequences in the sample, around 8.6% are singletons; the top ten hold about 0.98%. Separately, the same data were catalogued under a study of yellow fever vaccine responses in identical twins.

The source material was PBMCs. Every receptor here comes from a woman aged 18-35 years in good health.

The DNA for the CDR3 is TGTGCCAGCAGGGCAAGCGGGAGAGCTGAGCAGTTCTTC. Translating it yields CASRASGRAEQFF. The V call is TRBV28, the J call TRBJ2-1; TRBD2 matches at 8 bases. V lost 6 bases to trimming and J lost 9 bases; unmatched junction nucleotides: 7. The CDR3 has 13 residues. The germline V gene has CDR1 MDHEN and CDR2 SYDVKM.

The genes are TRBV5-1 and TRBJ1-1; no definite D call. The germline gives CDR1 SGHRS, CDR2 YFSETQ. The length of the CDR3 is 14 residues. V was clipped by 4 bases and J by 0 bases, with 10 bases between them. The CDR3 is CASSPQPLNTEAFF. The CDR3 bases are TGCGCCAGCAGCCCACAACCGTTGAACACTGAAGCTTTCTTT.

The chain carries TRBV10-2 and TRBJ2-4, with 14 positions matching TRBD2. Germline CDR1 WSHSY, CDR2 SAAADI. The CDR3 runs 15 residues. The trim removed 5 bases at V and 8 bases at J, leaving 5 bases unmatched. This chain's CDR3 is CASSLTSGGGDIQYF. The CDR3 nucleotides read TGCGCCAGCAGTCTGACTAGCGGGGGGGGTGACATTCAGTACTTC.

A few counts support this clonotype. The V gene is TRBV5-1, the J gene TRBJ2-1; 7 bases line up with TRBD1. Germline lookup yields CDR1 SGHRS and CDR2 YFSETQ. This CDR3 is 15 amino acids long. Trimming took 0 bases from V and 5 from J; bases not matched to a gene: 5. In nucleotides, the CDR3 is TGCGCCAGCAGCTTGGCCGGGACAGCCAACAATGAGCAGTTCTTC. Protein: CASSLAGTANNEQFF.

This clonotype was seen at least ten times. The chain is built from TRBV5-1 and TRBJ2-3; tentative D call: TRBD1 (6 bases). Trimming took 4 bases from V and 1 from J, leaving 19 bases between them. CDR1 and CDR2 (germline): SGHRS, YFSETQ. The CDR3 length is 17 residues. The CDR3 sequence is CASSLGQGRTRTDTQYF. CDR3 nucleotides: TGCGCCAGCAGCCTGGGACAAGGGAGAACGCGCACAGATACGCAGTATTTT.

This clonotype turned up a few times. The rearrangement links TRBV3-1 to TRBJ2-3; no clear D gene. Between the trimmed V and J ends, which lost 7 bases and 6 bases, there was a span of 5 bases. CDR3 length: 10 residues. The germline V gene has CDR1 LGHDT and CDR2 YNNKEL (reference sequence). The CDR3 spells CASKGDTQYF. In nucleotides, the CDR3 is TGTGCCAGCAAGGGCGATACGCAGTATTTT.

In its sample, this clonotype was seen a few times. This sequence joins TRBV11-2 and TRBJ2-2, with 12 bases that match TRBD2. Germline-derived CDR1 and CDR2 are SGHAT and FQNNGV. The CDR3 is made up of 19 amino acids. The V and J ends lost 1 base and 4 bases, in that order; junction bases with no gene match: 10. This chain's CDR3 is CASSLVGPSGGGLTGELFF. The CDR3 nucleotides read TGTGCCAGCAGCTTAGTTGGGCCTAGCGGGGGGGGCCTCACCGGGGAGCTGTTTTTT.

The table lists this clonotype with many counts. The V gene is TRBV20-1, the J gene TRBJ2-2; 8 bases align to TRBD2. J lost 3 bases, V lost 1 base, and 4 bases had no gene match. From germline, CDR1 is DFQATT and CDR2 SNEGSKA (reference sequence). This CDR3 is built from 15 residues. Here the CDR3 DNA reads TGCAGTGCTAGAGGGTTCGGGGGGGACACCGGGGAGCTGTTTTTT. It yields the protein CSARGFGGDTGELFF.

This clonotype came up a few times. CDR3 bases: TGTGCCAGCAGCCAAGCTGCCGGGACTACCTACAATGAGCAGTTCTTC. Translating gives CASSQAAGTTYNEQFF. The J gene is TRBJ2-1, the V gene TRBV14; 7 positions agree with TRBD2. The CDR3 runs to 16 residues. V shed 1 base and J 2 bases; nucleotides not matched to a gene: 5. Germline CDR1 SGHDN, CDR2 FVKESK.

The rearrangement links TRBV7-9 to TRBJ2-1, with 7 nucleotides matching TRBD2. The V and J ends lost 0 bases and 7 bases, in that order; junction bases with no gene match: 6. The CDR3 consists of 15 residues. The V gene's germline CDR1 is SEHNR and CDR2 FQNEAQ (reference sequence). The chain's CDR3 is CASSLAGGYWNEQFF. The CDR3 DNA reads as TGTGCCAGCAGCTTAGCGGGAGGGTACTGGAATGAGCAGTTCTTC.

The chain is built from TRBV2 and TRBJ2-7; D unresolved. The V end was cut by 4 bases, the J end by 7 bases, with 14 bases between. The germline gives CDR1 SNHLY, CDR2 FYNNEI. The CDR3 has 13 amino acids. DNA for the CDR3: TGTGCCAGCAGTGGTGTGGTAGTCGGAGAGCAGTACTTC. Translation: CASSGVVVGEQYF.

The chain links TRBV18 to TRBJ2-1; D not certain. CDR1 KGHSH and CDR2 LQKENI come from the germline V gene. The V end lost 3 bases, the J end lost 4 bases, and 10 bases lay between the germline ends. There are 14 residues in the CDR3. CDR3 amino acids: CASSPPGKYNEQFF. The CDR3 DNA reads TGTGCCAGCTCACCCCCGGGCAAATACAATGAGCAGTTCTTC. The full variable domain, completed using reference TRBV18 and TRBJ2-1, is NAGVMQNPRHLVRRRGQEARLRCSPMKGHSHVYWYRQLPEEGLKFMVYLQKENIIDESGMPKERFSAEFPKEGPSILRIQQVVRGDSAAYFCASSPPGKYNEQFFGPGTRLTVL.

The genes are TRBV10-3 and TRBJ2-1; D tentatively fits TRBD1 or TRBD2 (5 bases each). Germline assignment: CDR1 ENHRY and CDR2 SYGVKD. This CDR3 spans 16 amino acids. Trimming shortened V by 6 bases and J by 1 base, and 16 bases separated the two germline ends. DNA of the CDR3: TGTGCCATCAGCAGGAGGATCGGGGCGTCCTACAATGAGCAGTTCTTC. Protein product: CAISRRIGASYNEQFF.

This clonotype was recorded a few times. The CDR3 sequence is CASSRPGLATEQYF. CDR3 DNA sequence: TGTGCCAGCAGTAGGCCGGGACTAGCGACCGAGCAGTACTTC. V is TRBV6-2 or TRBV6-3 and J is TRBJ2-7; 10 nucleotides agree with TRBD2. Germline CDR1 is MNHEY and CDR2 is SVGEGT. CDR3 length: 14 amino acids. Trimming at V came to 5 bases and at J to 6 bases, leaving 7 bases not matched to a gene.

The chain couples TRBV7-9 to TRBJ2-4; 9 bases are a match to TRBD2. The V gene end was trimmed by 4 bases and the J gene end by 0 bases; junction bases not matched to a gene: 4. This CDR3 comprises 16 residues. The germline CDR1 and CDR2 sequences are SEHNR and FQNEAQ (reference sequence). The CDR3 nucleotides read TGTGCCAGCAGCTCCAGGACTAGCGTAGCCAAAAACATTCAGTACTTC. Translated: CASSSRTSVAKNIQYF. The full variable domain, in which reference TRBV7-9 and TRBJ2-4 provide the parts outside the CDR3, is DTGVSQNPRHKITKRGQNVTFRCDPISEHNRLYWYRQTLGQGPEFLTYFQNEAQLEKSRLLSDRFSAERPKGSFSTLEIQRTEQGDSAMYLCASSSRTSVAKNIQYFGAGTRLSVL.

Only a few counts were recorded for this clonotype. The gene calls are TRBV4-1 and TRBJ2-1, with TRBD2 matching over 14 bases. Germline V lookup: CDR1 MGHRA, CDR2 YSYEKL. The CDR3 consists of 18 residues. The ends lost 2 bases at V and 6 bases at J; junction bases unmatched: 9. The CDR3 DNA sequence: TGCGCCAGCAGCCAAACTAGAGGGACTAGCGGGAGTTTCAATGAGCAGTTCTTC. Translating it yields CASSQTRGTSGSFNEQFF.

This clonotype was seen more than once but under ten times. V gene TRBV6-5 combines with J gene TRBJ1-5; D may be TRBD1 (6 bases). The CDR3 is 15 residues long. The germline V and J ends were trimmed by 0 bases and 5 bases, with 11 bases remaining between them. Germline loops: CDR1 MNHEY, CDR2 SVGAGI. CDR3 sequence (DNA): TGTGCCAGCAGTTACTCGATCGGGGGGCATCAGCCCCAGCATTTT. Translation gives CASSYSIGGHQPQHF.

The chain employs TRBV11-2 and TRBJ2-2; D remains ambiguous. Trimming cost V 5 bases and J 7 bases, with 8 bases left between them. This CDR3 contains 12 residues. Germline V CDR1 and CDR2: SGHAT, FQNNGV. CDR3 protein: CASSHSGGELFF. The CDR3 DNA reads as TGTGCCAGCAGCCATAGTGGCGGGGAGCTGTTTTTT.

This clonotype was detected only a few times. The chain recombines TRBV29-1 with TRBJ2-3; perhaps TRBD1 as D (5 bases). V was pared by 7 bases and J by 0 bases, with 11 bases between. Per the germline V gene, CDR1 is SQVTM and CDR2 is ANQGSEA. The CDR3 covers 13 residues. The CDR3: CSAADTSTDTQYF. The CDR3 DNA sequence: TGCAGCGCCGCGGACACCAGCACAGATACGCAGTATTTT.

CDR3 region: CASSVEWGDEQFF. In DNA, the CDR3 is TGTGCCAGCAGTGTTGAGTGGGGCGATGAGCAGTTCTTC. This chain connects TRBV2 to TRBJ2-1; TRBD1 is a possible D gene (5 bases). Germline V gives CDR1 SNHLY, CDR2 FYNNEI. The CDR3 spans 13 residues. V lost 4 bases, J lost 8 bases, and 12 bases lay in between. Supplemented by reference TRBV2 and TRBJ2-1, the full variable domain reads EPEVTQTPSHQVTQMGQEVILRCVPISNHLYFYWYRQILGQKVEFLVSFYNNEISEKSEIFDDQFSVERPDGSNFTLKIRSTKLEDSAMYFCASSVEWGDEQFFGPGTRLTVL.

This clonotype was seen at least ten times. This chain links TRBV10-3 with TRBJ1-2, with 11 bases aligning to TRBD1. The CDR3 runs 13 residues. Germline V gives CDR1 ENHRY, CDR2 SYGVKD. Trimming took 11 bases from V and 6 from J; bases not matched to a gene: 8. The DNA of the CDR3 is TGTGCCGGCACTCCGGACAGGGGGCATGGCTACACCTTC. It is translated as CAGTPDRGHGYTF.

The chain recombines TRBV20-1 with TRBJ1-6, with D possibly matching TRBD1 (6 bases). The CDR3 totals 14 residues. Germline-derived CDR1 and CDR2 are DFQATT and SNEGSKA (reference sequence). V dropped 6 bases and J dropped 6 bases, with 15 bases sitting between them. This CDR3 reads CSANGQGSNSPLHF. CDR3 DNA: TGCAGTGCCAATGGGCAGGGGAGTAATTCACCCCTCCACTTT.

This clonotype showed up just once. This chain links TRBV27 with TRBJ2-1; 8 bases align to TRBD1. V lost 4 bases to trimming and J lost 5 bases; unmatched junction nucleotides: 7. The CDR3 has 15 residues. Germline-derived CDR1 and CDR2 are MNHEY and SMNVEV (reference sequence). CDR3 protein: CASSYRTGINNEQFF. CDR3 coding DNA: TGTGCCAGCAGTTATCGGACAGGGATTAACAATGAGCAGTTCTTC.

This clonotype was observed many times. The V and J genes are TRBV6-2 or TRBV6-3 and TRBJ2-7; a possible D gene is TRBD1 (6 bases). This CDR3 has 15 residues. V was trimmed by 2 bases and J by 2 bases, leaving 13 bases between them. The germline V gene has CDR1 MNHEY and CDR2 SVGEGT. The CDR3 spells CASSYGDRTAYEQYF. The CDR3 DNA reads as TGTGCCAGCAGTTACGGCGACAGGACCGCCTACGAGCAGTACTTC.

Ten or more counts support this clonotype. The V call is TRBV7-8, the J call TRBJ1-6, with 10 bases that match TRBD1. Germline values: CDR1 SGHVS, CDR2 FQNEAQ. This CDR3 spans 15 amino acids. With 2 bases clipped from V and 10 bases from J, the junction kept 5 bases outside the gene matches. CDR3 sequence (DNA): TGTGCCAGCAGCTTACTAGGACAGGGGGGCTCACCCCTCCACTTT. The encoded protein is CASSLLGQGGSPLHF. Complete variable domain (other parts from reference TRBV7-8 and TRBJ1-6): GAGVSQSPRYKVAKRGQDVALRCDPISGHVSLFWYQQALGQGPEFLTYFQNEAQLDKSGLPSDRFFAERPEGSVSTLKIQRTQQEDSAVYLCASSLLGQGGSPLHFGNGTRLTVT.

This rearrangement joins TRBV10-3 to TRBJ2-3, with TRBD1 identical over 8 bases. CDR1 is ENHRY, CDR2 SYGVKD, per germline. V gave up 4 bases and J gave up 4 bases; unmatched junction bases: 4. The CDR3 has 14 amino acids. The CDR3 DNA reads TGTGCCATCAGTGTAGGACAGGGTGCAGATACGCAGTATTTT. Amino acid sequence: CAISVGQGADTQYF.

In its sample, this clonotype was seen many times. The chain combines TRBV7-2 with TRBJ1-2, with a possible D match to TRBD1 (5 bases). Per germline, CDR1 SGHTA and CDR2 FQGNSA. The CDR3 length is 13 residues. V was clipped by 3 bases and J by 3 bases, with 8 bases between them. The CDR3 coding sequence is TGTGCCAGCAGCTTGCGGGGGGACTATGGCTACACCTTC. Its translation is CASSLRGDYGYTF.

The table lists this clonotype with many counts. This chain joins TRBV28 and TRBJ2-1; D might be TRBD1 (6 bases). The CDR3 covers 14 residues. The V gene lost 1 base and the J gene lost 3 bases, with 7 bases spanning the gap. CDR1 and CDR2 (germline): MDHEN, SYDVKM. This CDR3 reads CASSLSGVYNEQFF. The CDR3 DNA is TGTGCCAGCAGTTTATCAGGGGTCTACAATGAGCAGTTCTTC.

This clonotype was counted once. The V and J genes are TRBV12-3 or TRBV12-4 and TRBJ2-4; TRBD1 matches 7 bases. With V trimmed by 11 bases and J by 6 bases, 19 bases remained unmatched. The CDR3 sequence is 16 residues long. CDR3 sequence reads: CAGRPSSGGSANIQYF. The DNA of the CDR3 is TGTGCCGGTCGACCGTCGTCAGGGGGAAGTGCAAACATTCAGTACTTC.

This clonotype has more than one count but fewer than ten. V usage is TRBV27 and J usage is TRBJ2-7; TRBD1 aligns across 10 bases. Germline loops: CDR1 MNHEY, CDR2 SMNVEV (reference sequence). This CDR3 contains 16 residues. V lost 3 bases, J lost 4 bases, and 9 bases stayed unmatched. CDR3 region: CASSLNEGQGKYEQYF. For the CDR3, the DNA is TGTGCCAGCAGTTTGAACGAGGGACAGGGGAAATACGAGCAGTACTTC.

The gene calls are TRBV20-1 and TRBJ1-6; D is unresolved. V was clipped by 3 bases and J by 4 bases, with 7 bases between them. The CDR3 extends over 13 amino acids. Germline CDR1 DFQATT, CDR2 SNEGSKA (reference sequence). CDR3 amino acids: CSASREYNSPLHF. CDR3 nucleotide sequence: TGCAGTGCTAGTCGTGAATATAATTCACCCCTCCACTTT.